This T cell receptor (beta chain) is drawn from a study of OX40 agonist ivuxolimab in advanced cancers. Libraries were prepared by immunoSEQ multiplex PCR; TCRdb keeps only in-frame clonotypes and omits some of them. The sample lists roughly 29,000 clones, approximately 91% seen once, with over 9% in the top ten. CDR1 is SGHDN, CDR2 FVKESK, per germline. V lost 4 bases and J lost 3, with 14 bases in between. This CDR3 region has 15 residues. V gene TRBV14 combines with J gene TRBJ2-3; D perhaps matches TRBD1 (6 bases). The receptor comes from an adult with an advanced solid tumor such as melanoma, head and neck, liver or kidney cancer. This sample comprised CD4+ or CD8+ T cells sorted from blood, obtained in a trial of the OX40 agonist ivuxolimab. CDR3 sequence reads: CASSRTGPGTDTQYF. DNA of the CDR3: TGTGCCAGCAGCCGAACAGGGCCGGGGACAGATACGCAGTATTTT.